These 14 T cell receptor beta chains share one sample of origin, sequenced in a study of CDR3 diversity in severe acne. TCRdb reanalysed the PCR reads using MiXCR and keeps one entry per CDR3 protein. The sample holds around 83,000 distinct CDR3 sequences; about 53% are singletons and the top ten take roughly 12%. Input material: blood. All receptors derive from a male donor with severe acne vulgaris.

V usage is TRBV2 and J usage is TRBJ1-4; unclear D gene. Germline V gives CDR1 SNHLY, CDR2 FYNNEI. The V end lost 7 bases, the J end lost 5 bases, and 11 bases lay between the germline ends. The CDR3 loop spans 13 amino acids. The CDR3 region has the DNA TGTGCCAGCACATGGGGAAGGAATGAAAAACTGTTTTTT. Its protein product is CASTWGRNEKLFF. Based on the CDR3 plus reference TRBV2 and TRBJ1-4, the full variable domain is EPEVTQTPSHQVTQMGQEVILRCVPISNHLYFYWYRQILGQKVEFLVSFYNNEISEKSEIFDDQFSVERPDGSNFTLKIRSTKLEDSAMYFCASTWGRNEKLFFGSGTQLSVL.

This clonotype has a handful of counts. V usage is TRBV25-1 and J usage is TRBJ1-1; D is possibly TRBD1 (6 bases). V lost 3 bases and J 3 bases, leaving 11 bases between the germline ends. Germline lookup yields CDR1 MGHDK and CDR2 SYGVNS. CDR3 size: 14 residues. Written as DNA, the CDR3 is TGTGCCAGCAGTGAGAGGGGGGCGTACACTGAAGCTTTCTTT. Protein product: CASSERGAYTEAFF.

Within the sample, this clonotype is medium-sized (0.01 to 0.1%). This chain connects TRBV20-1 to TRBJ1-1; unclear D gene. V was trimmed by 6 bases and J by 1 base, leaving 15 bases between them. The CDR3 has 14 residues. Germline V CDR1 and CDR2: DFQATT, SNEGSKA (reference sequence). The CDR3 is CSATGPTTNTEAFF. As DNA, the CDR3 is TGCAGTGCCACCGGGCCCACTACGAACACTGAAGCTTTCTTT.

V usage is TRBV5-1 and J usage is TRBJ2-3, with 11 bases identical to TRBD1. The ends lost 0 bases at V and 11 bases at J; junction bases unmatched: 11. The germline V gene encodes CDR1 SGHRS and CDR2 YFSETQ. The CDR3 runs to 16 residues. CDR3 loop: CASSLAGQGAYNEQYF. In DNA, the CDR3 is TGCGCCAGCAGCTTGGCCGGACAGGGGGCTTACAATGAGCAGTATTTT.

This chain's CDR3 is CATKGTVTGELFF. The DNA for the CDR3 is TGTGCCACCAAAGGGACAGTCACCGGGGAGCTGTTTTTT. This chain joins TRBV24-1 and TRBJ2-2, with 7 bases matching TRBD1. V was pared by 8 bases and J by 4 bases, with 3 bases of the junction left unmatched. The CDR3 runs to 13 residues. Germline CDR1 reads KGHDR; CDR2 reads SFDVKD.

The sample holds a few counts of this clonotype. V is TRBV29-1 and J is TRBJ2-5; the match to TRBD2 covers 12 bases. The V gene end was trimmed by 6 bases and the J gene end by 1 base; junction bases not matched to a gene: 6. The CDR3 is made up of 15 amino acids. Germline CDR1 and CDR2: SQVTM and ANQGSEA. CDR3 residues: CSVPRLAGAQETQYF. Written as DNA, the CDR3 is TGCAGCGTCCCTCGACTAGCGGGAGCCCAAGAGACCCAGTACTTC.

J is TRBJ2-7 and V is TRBV29-1; D is possibly TRBD1 or TRBD2 (5 bases each). Germline V gene sequence: CDR1 SQVTM, CDR2 ANQGSEA. Trimming removed 5 bases at V and 3 bases at J, with 14 bases between. The CDR3 is 13 amino acids. The CDR3 reads CSVTSWQGYEQYF. CDR3 sequence (DNA): TGCAGCGTTACTAGTTGGCAGGGCTACGAGCAGTACTTC.

At least ten counts were recorded for this clonotype. V gene TRBV7-3 combines with J gene TRBJ2-7; D remains ambiguous. Germline V gene sequence: CDR1 SGHTA, CDR2 FQGTGA. Trimming cost V 2 bases and J 0 bases, with 5 bases left between them. This CDR3 is built from 13 residues. The CDR3 DNA reads as TGTGCCAGCAGCTTATCTCTCTCCTACGAGCAGTACGTC. Translated: CASSLSLSYEQYV.

The chain's CDR3 is CASSLDTGTGQYF. The CDR3 DNA reads as TGTGCCAGCAGCTTAGACACTGGGACAGGGCAGTACTTC. The chain joins TRBV7-8 to TRBJ2-7, with TRBD1 matching 8 bases. The V gene's germline CDR1 is SGHVS and CDR2 FQNEAQ. The V and J ends lost 1 base and 9 bases, in that order; junction bases with no gene match: 5. This CDR3 is built from 13 residues.

The chain is built from TRBV7-2 and TRBJ2-3, with 7 bases fitting TRBD2. The V gene end was trimmed by 5 bases and the J gene end by 4 bases; junction bases not matched to a gene: 6. The CDR3 length is 14 residues. CDR1 is SGHTA, CDR2 FQGNSA, per germline. CDR3 residues: CASSPGTNADTQYF. CDR3 in DNA: TGTGCCAGCAGCCCCGGGACTAACGCAGATACGCAGTATTTT.

The chain recombines TRBV15 with TRBJ2-3; D is tentatively TRBD1 or TRBD2 (5 bases each). V lost 0 bases and J 1 base, leaving 17 bases between the germline ends. This CDR3 region has 18 residues. Germline V gene sequence: CDR1 LNHNV, CDR2 YYDKDF (reference sequence). The CDR3 nucleotides are TGTGCCACCAGCAGAGATGGGGGAGTGGGCCCCCGCACAGATACGCAGTATTTT. This encodes CATSRDGGVGPRTDTQYF. Variable domain in full (rest from reference TRBV15 and TRBJ2-3): DAMVIQNPRYQVTQFGKPVTLSCSQTLNHNVMYWYQQKSSQAPKLLFHYYDKDFNNEADTPDNFQSRRPNTSFCFLDIRSPGLGDTAMYLCATSRDGGVGPRTDTQYFGPGTRLTVL.

The rearrangement uses TRBV20-1 and TRBJ1-2; no reliable D call. V was clipped by 6 bases and J by 4 bases, with 9 bases between them. The CDR3 totals 11 residues. Germline V lookup: CDR1 DFQATT, CDR2 SNEGSKA (reference sequence). DNA for the CDR3: TGCAGTGCCCCAGACGGCTATGGCTACACCTTC. Translating it yields CSAPDGYGYTF.

Comments on this clonotype: One end of the junction does not line up with germline, which may come from a read error. The chain employs TRBV7-9 and TRBJ1-4; 7 bases map to TRBD1. The CDR3 has 14 amino acids. CDR1 SEHNR and CDR2 FQNEAQ come from the germline V gene (reference sequence). CDR3 in DNA: TGTGCCAGCAGCCCACAGGGGCGTAATGAAAGACTGTTTTTT. Amino acid sequence: CASSPQGRNERLFF.

This rearrangement joins TRBV4-2 to TRBJ2-3; possibly TRBD2 for D (6 bases). V lost 3 bases to trimming and J lost 2 bases, with 15 bases between them. In germline, CDR1 is LGHNA, CDR2 YNFKEQ. CDR3 length equals 16 residues. The CDR3 DNA sequence: TGTGCCAGCAGCCAGCAGCTAGCGACTCCCACAGATACGCAGTATTTT. This codes for CASSQQLATPTDTQYF.